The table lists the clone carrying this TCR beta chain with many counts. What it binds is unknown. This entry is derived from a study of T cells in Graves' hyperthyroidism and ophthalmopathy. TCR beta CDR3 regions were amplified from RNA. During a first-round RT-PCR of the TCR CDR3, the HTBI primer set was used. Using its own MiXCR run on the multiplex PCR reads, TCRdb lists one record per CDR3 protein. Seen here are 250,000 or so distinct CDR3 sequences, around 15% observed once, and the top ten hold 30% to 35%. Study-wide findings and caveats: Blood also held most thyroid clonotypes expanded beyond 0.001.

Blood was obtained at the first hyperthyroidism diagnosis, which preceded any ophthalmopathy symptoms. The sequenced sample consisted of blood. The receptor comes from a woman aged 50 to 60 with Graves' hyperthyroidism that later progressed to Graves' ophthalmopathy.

CDR3 loop: CASSQGSVRGTEAFF. The CDR3 coding sequence is TGTGCCAGCAGCCAAGGTTCGGTCCGGGGCACTGAAGCTTTCTTT. The chain joins TRBV3-1 to TRBJ1-1, with D unresolved. The CDR3 runs 15 residues. Germline V gene lookup returns CDR1 LGHDT and CDR2 YNNKEL (reference sequence). The V and J ends lost 1 base and 4 bases respectively, with 13 bases between them.